A selection of T cell receptor beta chains follows, all from one sample in a study of cytomegalovirus exposure and HLA in healthy donors. The method was immunoSEQ multiplex PCR; TCRdb's version includes in-frame clones alone and lacks a portion of them. The sample contains approximately 100,000 clones, approximately 80% of which appear only once. Sequenced sample: PBMCs. The receptors stem from a woman between 35 and 50 years old in good health and CMV-seronegative. The CDR3 runs from the conserved cysteine through the conserved F or W. A D gene is named only where the DNA matches it firmly. Size is omitted from some rows. Given values are once, few, many or a class for expanded clones.

d_gene | abundance | j_gene | v_gene | CDR3nt | CDR3aa
. | few | TRBJ2-3 | TRBV4-3 | TGCGCCAGCAGCCCTAACGGGGGAGCTGGCACAGATACGCAGTATTTT | CASSPNGGAGTDTQYF
. | . | TRBJ1-4 | TRBV2 | TGTGCCAGCAGTCGACAGAACCCAACTAATGAAAAACTGTTTTTT | CASSRQNPTNEKLFF
TRBD1 | . | TRBJ1-6 | TRBV9 | TGTGCCAGCAGCCAGCGACAGGGGAATTCACCCCTCCACTTT | CASSQRQGNSPLHF
. | . | TRBJ1-3 | TRBV28 | TGTGCCAGCAGTTCCAGGGGCCTGACCCGAAACACCATATATTTT | CASSSRGLTRNTIYF
TRBD2 | . | TRBJ2-7 | TRBV29-1 | TGCAGCGTTGACCCTAGCGGGAGCTACGAGCAGTACTTC | CSVDPSGSYEQYF
TRBD1 | . | TRBJ2-5 | TRBV14 | TGTGCCAGCAGCCAAGACCGGACAGGGGGCGAGGAGACCCAGTACTTC | CASSQDRTGGEETQYF
TRBD1 | . | TRBJ2-2 | TRBV9 | TGTGCCAGCAGCAAGCGACAGGGAACCACCGGGGAGCTGTTTTTT | CASSKRQGTTGELFF
TRBD1 | . | TRBJ1-2 | TRBV5-1 | TGCGCCAGCAGCTGGGGGGGAACCCCGGGACAGGAGATCTATGGCTACACCTTC | CASSWGGTPGQEIYGYTF
. | . | TRBJ1-3 | TRBV7-2 | TGTGCCAGCAGCTACTCTCAGGGTGGGTCTGGAAACACCATATATTTT | CASSYSQGGSGNTIYF
TRBD2 | . | TRBJ2-3 | TRBV7-9 | TGTGCCAGCAGCCCACTAGCGGGAAAGGCAGATACGCAGTATTTT | CASSPLAGKADTQYF